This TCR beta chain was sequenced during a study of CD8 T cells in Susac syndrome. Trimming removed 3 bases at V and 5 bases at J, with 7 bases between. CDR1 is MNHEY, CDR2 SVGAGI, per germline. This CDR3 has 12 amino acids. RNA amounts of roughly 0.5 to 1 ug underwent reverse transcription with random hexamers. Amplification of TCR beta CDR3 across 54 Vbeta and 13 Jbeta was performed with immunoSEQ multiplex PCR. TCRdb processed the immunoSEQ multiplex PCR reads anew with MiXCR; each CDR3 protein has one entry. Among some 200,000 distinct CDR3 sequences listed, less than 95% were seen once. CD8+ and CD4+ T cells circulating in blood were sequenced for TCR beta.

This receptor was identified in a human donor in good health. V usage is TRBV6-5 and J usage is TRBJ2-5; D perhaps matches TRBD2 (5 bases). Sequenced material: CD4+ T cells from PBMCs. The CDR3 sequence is CASSYGGETQYF. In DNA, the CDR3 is TGTGCCAGCAGTTATGGCGGGGAGACCCAGTACTTC.